This TCR beta chain was recorded in a study of blood T cell repertoires in COVID-19. Looking at the study overall: The United States, Italy and Spain supplied acute and convalescent COVID-19 samples. Sources were T cells, B-cell-depleted T cells, or PBMCs; the material itself was cDNA or gDNA.

Clones were read by immunoSEQ multiplex PCR, and TCRdb kept only the in-frame ones, dropping some. The sample holds over 150,000 clones; 70% to 90% are singletons and the top ten take roughly a sixth. The CDR3 is made up of 15 amino acids. Per germline, CDR1 MNHEY and CDR2 SMNVEV (reference sequence). With 3 bases removed from V and 3 bases from J, the gap between germline ends came to 11 bases. This clone was seen a single time. This sequence was found in a man in his fifties or sixties with COVID-19, enrolled during active disease. V gene TRBV27 combines with J gene TRBJ1-4, with D possibly being TRBD1 (5 bases). Input material: peripheral blood. CDR3: CASSLAGESNEKLFF. CDR3 nucleotide sequence: TGTGCCAGCAGTTTGGCGGGGGAGTCTAATGAAAAACTGTTTTTT. Full variable domain (outside the CDR3, taken from reference TRBV27 and TRBJ1-4): EAQVTQNPRYLITVTGKKLTVTCSQNMNHEYMSWYRQDPGLGLRQIYYSMNVEVTDKGDVPEGYKVSRKEKRNFPLILESPSPNQTSLYFCASSLAGESNEKLFFGSGTQLSVL.